This entry lists 14 T cell receptor beta chains sequenced from one sample in a study of blood T cell repertoires in COVID-19. Sequencing was performed with immunoSEQ multiplex PCR; in TCRdb, only in-frame clones are kept and a portion is missing. The sample has around 290,000 clones; roughly 91% are singletons. Source material: PBMCs or T cells enriched from blood (not recorded which). Source of these receptors: a woman in her sixties in a cohort exposed to, infected with or recovered from COVID-19 (not recorded which).

This rearrangement joins TRBV18 to TRBJ1-4; no clear D gene. Germline values: CDR1 KGHSH, CDR2 LQKENI. V was cut by 5 bases and J by 0 bases, with 7 bases left in between. CDR3 length: 14 residues. The CDR3 DNA is TGTGCCAGCTCAGAGGTACCAACTAATGAAAAACTGTTTTTT. Protein sequence: CASSEVPTNEKLFF. The full variable domain, with the rest looked up from reference TRBV18 and TRBJ1-4, is NAGVMQNPRHLVRRRGQEARLRCSPMKGHSHVYWYRQLPEEGLKFMVYLQKENIIDESGMPKERFSAEFPKEGPSILRIQQVVRGDSAAYFCASSEVPTNEKLFFGSGTQLSVL.

The chain joins TRBV21-1 to TRBJ2-7; the DNA was not used to check the table's D call, TRBD2. TRBV21-1 constitutes a pseudogene. This CDR3 is 18 amino acids long. This CDR3 reads CASPSSGRANLLSYEQYF. In DNA, the CDR3 is TGTGCCAGCCCTTCTAGCGGGAGAGCGAACTTGTTATCCTACGAGCAGTACTTC.

The V gene is TRBV7-9, the J gene TRBJ2-7, with 9 nucleotides matching TRBD2. Trimming at V came to 1 base and at J to 7 bases, leaving 5 bases not matched to a gene. Germline V CDR1 and CDR2: SEHNR, FQNEAQ (reference sequence). This CDR3 region has 14 residues. CDR3 amino acids: CASSLELAGVEQYF. CDR3 in DNA: TGTGCCAGCAGCTTAGAGTTAGCGGGAGTAGAGCAGTACTTC.

The V gene is TRBV19, the J gene TRBJ1-5, with D possibly matching TRBD1 (6 bases). Germline V gene data show CDR1 as LNHDA and CDR2 as SQIVND (reference sequence). This CDR3 is built from 15 residues. V lost 1 base and J 2 bases, leaving 9 bases between the germline ends. CDR3 amino acids: CASSIGSGGNQPQHF. The CDR3 DNA reads TGTGCCAGTAGTATAGGGTCAGGGGGCAATCAGCCCCAGCATTTT. Full variable domain (remainder filled in from reference TRBV19 and TRBJ1-5): DGGITQSPKYLFRKEGQNVTLSCEQNLNHDAMYWYRQDPGQGLRLIYYSQIVNDFQKGDIAEGYSVSREKKESFPLTVTSAQKNPTAFYLCASSIGSGGNQPQHFGDGTRLSIL.

This chain connects TRBV2 to TRBJ1-2; possibly TRBD1 for D (5 bases). V lost 6 bases, J lost 2 bases, and 16 bases lay in between. The CDR3 contains 15 residues. The V gene's germline CDR1 is SNHLY and CDR2 FYNNEI. CDR3 loop: CASSPEGTVNYGYTF. In nucleotides, the CDR3 is TGTGCCAGCAGCCCGGAGGGGACGGTGAACTATGGCTACACCTTC.

The V call is TRBV7-9, the J call TRBJ1-2; D is unclear. This CDR3 comprises 12 residues. Trimming removed 4 bases from V and 1 base from J, with 4 bases in between. Germline CDR1 SEHNR, CDR2 FQNEAQ (reference sequence). CDR3 sequence (DNA): TGTGCCAGCAGCTCCGGTAACTATGGCTACACCTTC. This encodes CASSSGNYGYTF.

The V gene is TRBV19, the J gene TRBJ2-3, with TRBD1 as a possible D gene (6 bases). The ends were cut back, 7 bases at V and 2 bases at J, with 19 bases in the middle. The CDR3 consists of 16 residues. The germline gives CDR1 LNHDA, CDR2 SQIVND (reference sequence). DNA of the CDR3: TGTGCCAGTAACTCCCCTATGACAGGTTACACAGATACGCAGTATTTT. It encodes CASNSPMTGYTDTQYF.

The CDR3 DNA reads as TGTGCCAGTAGTATGGTCGGGACTAGCGGGAGGGATGAGCAGTTCTTC. Translated: CASSMVGTSGRDEQFF. The chain uses TRBV19 and TRBJ2-1, with 16 bases lining up with TRBD2. The germline gives CDR1 LNHDA, CDR2 SQIVND (reference sequence). The CDR3 has 16 residues. Trimming removed 3 bases from V and 8 bases from J; junction bases left unmatched: 4.

The genes are TRBV5-1 and TRBJ2-7; 11 nucleotides match TRBD1. This CDR3 region has 15 residues. The germline gives CDR1 SGHRS, CDR2 YFSETQ. The J segment lost 4 bases and the V segment lost 4 bases, leaving 7 bases of the junction unmatched. CDR3 loop: CASSLPGTGGYEQYF. The CDR3 DNA reads TGCGCCAGCAGCCTCCCCGGGACAGGGGGTTACGAGCAGTACTTC.

Only a few counts were recorded for this clone. The chain combines TRBV6-2 or TRBV6-3 with TRBJ1-2, with D unclear. Trimming removed 0 bases from V and 1 base from J, with 9 bases in between. This CDR3 has 15 amino acids. Germline V gene sequence: CDR1 MNHEY, CDR2 SVGEGT. The CDR3 sequence: CASSYSRGFNYGYTF. Written as DNA, the CDR3 is TGTGCCAGCAGTTACTCACGGGGATTTAACTATGGCTACACCTTC.

The chain uses TRBV29-1 and TRBJ2-7; D is perhaps TRBD2 (5 bases). The CDR3 sequence is 13 residues long. Trimming pared 6 bases from V and 6 bases from J, leaving 18 bases between. CDR1 and CDR2 (germline): SQVTM, ANQGSEA. The CDR3 here is CSVGETTRTEQYF. For the CDR3, the DNA is TGCAGCGTGGGAGAAACCACTAGGACCGAGCAGTACTTC.

This chain connects TRBV13 to TRBJ2-1; D may be TRBD2 (5 bases). The V gene's germline CDR1 is PRHDT and CDR2 FYEKMQ (reference sequence). This CDR3 comprises 14 residues. The V end lost 10 bases, the J end lost 5 bases, and 18 bases lay between the germline ends. CDR3 residues: CATPVYSSNNEQFF. As DNA, the CDR3 is TGTGCCACTCCGGTTTATTCTAGCAACAATGAGCAGTTCTTC.

The rearrangement uses TRBV5-1 and TRBJ2-3, with D maybe TRBD2 (6 bases). Germline CDR1 and CDR2: SGHRS and YFSETQ. The germline V and J ends were trimmed by 5 bases and 0 bases, with 19 bases remaining between them. This CDR3 contains 17 residues. In nucleotides, the CDR3 is TGCGCCAGCAGAAGGGCAGGGACTCCCTCTAGCACAGATACGCAGTATTTT. Its translation: CASRRAGTPSSTDTQYF.

The V gene is TRBV6-2 or TRBV6-3, the J gene TRBJ2-5; 8 bases agree with TRBD2. From germline, CDR1 is MNHEY and CDR2 SVGEGT. The V and J ends lost 2 bases and 5 bases, in that order; junction bases with no gene match: 4. CDR3 length: 14 amino acids. CDR3 coding DNA: TGTGCCAGCAGTTACAGCGGCGGGAGGGAGACCCAGTACTTC. Translating it yields CASSYSGGRETQYF.